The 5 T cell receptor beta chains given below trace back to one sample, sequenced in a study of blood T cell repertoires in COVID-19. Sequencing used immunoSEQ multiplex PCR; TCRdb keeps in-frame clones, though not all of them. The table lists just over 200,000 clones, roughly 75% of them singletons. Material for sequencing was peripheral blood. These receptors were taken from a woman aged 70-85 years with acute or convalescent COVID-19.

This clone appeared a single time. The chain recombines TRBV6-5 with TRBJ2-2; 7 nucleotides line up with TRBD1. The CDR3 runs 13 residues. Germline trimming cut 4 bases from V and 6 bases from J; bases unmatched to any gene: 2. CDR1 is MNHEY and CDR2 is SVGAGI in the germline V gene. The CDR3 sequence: CASSFDRAGELFF. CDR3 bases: TGTGCCAGCAGTTTCGACAGGGCCGGGGAGCTGTTTTTT.

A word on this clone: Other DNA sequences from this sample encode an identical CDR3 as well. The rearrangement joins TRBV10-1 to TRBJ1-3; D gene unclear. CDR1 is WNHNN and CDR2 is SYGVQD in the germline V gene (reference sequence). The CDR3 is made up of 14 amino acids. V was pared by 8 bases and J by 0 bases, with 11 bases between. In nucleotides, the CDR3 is TGCGCCAGCTCCGAAGGGAGCTCTGGAAACACCATATATTTT. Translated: CASSEGSSGNTIYF.

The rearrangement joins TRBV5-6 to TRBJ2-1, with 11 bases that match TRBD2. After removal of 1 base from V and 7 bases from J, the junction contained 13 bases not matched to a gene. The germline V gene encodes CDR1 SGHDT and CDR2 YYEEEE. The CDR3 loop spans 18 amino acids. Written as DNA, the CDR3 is TGTGCCAGCAGCTTGACTAGCGGGAGTAGCGGTTACAGTAATGAGCAGTTCTTC. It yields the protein CASSLTSGSSGYSNEQFF.

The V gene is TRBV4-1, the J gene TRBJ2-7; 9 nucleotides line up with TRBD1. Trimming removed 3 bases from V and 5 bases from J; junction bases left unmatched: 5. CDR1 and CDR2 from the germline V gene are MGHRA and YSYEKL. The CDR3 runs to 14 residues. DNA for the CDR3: TGCGCCAGCAGCCAGACAGGGGGTAACCACGAGCAGTACTTC. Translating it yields CASSQTGGNHEQYF.

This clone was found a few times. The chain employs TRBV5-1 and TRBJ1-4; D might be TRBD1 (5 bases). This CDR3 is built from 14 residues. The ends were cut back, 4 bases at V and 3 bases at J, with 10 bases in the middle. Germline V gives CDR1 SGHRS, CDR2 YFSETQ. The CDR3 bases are TGCGCCAGCAGCCCGCAGGGTGCTAATGAAAAACTGTTTTTT. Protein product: CASSPQGANEKLFF.